This TCR beta chain was profiled in a study of blood T cell repertoires in COVID-19 (dated by TCRdb to 2018 to 2020). Regarding the study in general: The collaborator samples originated in the United States, Italy and Spain and spanned the acute and convalescent phases of COVID-19. The prospective study material was composed of cDNA or gDNA derived from T cells, B-cell-depleted T cells, or PBMCs. Subjects who had been exposed to COVID-19, were actively infected with it, or had recovered from it provided the deeply sampled blood TCRbeta repertoires that made up the dataset. The repertoires were released in a freely available public database intended as a resource for research on the immune response to SARS-CoV-2. Samples came from the ongoing ImmuneRACE study (first 160 participants) plus 1,254 subjects from 6 global collaborators. Nearly every sample came with metadata listing a de-identified subject ID, COVID-19 status, age in years and sex. Where available, HLA class I and class II types were taken from metadata supplied by the sample provider and were not determined by assay-based typing.

In the prospective study, participants were about 18 to 90 years old, resided in around 25 geographic areas of the United States, and were enrolled through a virtual design. In the prospective study, participants were assigned to cohorts based on the clinical history participants reported in a screening survey and a study questionnaire. For ImmuneRACE Cohort 3, a participant was defined as recovered based on two consecutive negative NP/OP PCR tests, clearance by a healthcare professional, or resolution of symptoms. In the prospective study, mobile phlebotomists collected whole blood, serum and a nasopharyngeal or oropharyngeal swab from each participant. Prospective study participants could optionally give additional blood draws and questionnaires over an approximately two-month period. Prospective study blood samples were shipped either frozen or at room temperature before DNA extraction. The immunoSEQ Assay, a bias-controlled multiplex PCR, was used to amplify TCRbeta CDR3 regions from genomic DNA. The authors' pipeline ran thus. Nucleated cell counts per sample were estimated from amplification of reference gene primers within the assay. To quantify the absolute abundance of each unique TCRbeta CDR3 rearrangement, sequence reads were collapsed and filtered. For each sample, productive Simpson clonality was calculated by taking the square root of Simpson's diversity index across productive rearrangements. TCRdb stores this immuneACCESS table with in-frame sequences only. Part of the clones is absent; in the studies checked, under half of the shortfall reflects unresolved V genes, and no reason is known for the rest. V and J calls and clone size come straight from that table; D and trimming were deduced from the DNA. The sample yields roughly 160,000 clones; about 80% were counted once. Clones ranked in the top ten supply 10% to 15% of the sample.

What the study reported, not specific to this receptor: The quantity of clinical and demographic metadata differed by source and by participant and was supplied without curation.

As to this clone: No cognate antigen has been identified for it. Per-base qualities were not stored, and no clone one base away is much larger.

Including cysteine and phenylalanine, the CDR3 has 14 amino acids. Only CDR3 DNA is held: 42 bases, read in frame from base 1. Trimming removed 2 bases from V and 7 bases from J; the gene matches leave 3 bases unexplained. The germline V gene (reference sequence) yields LGHDT for CDR1 and YNNKEL for CDR2. This chain is built from TRBV3-1 (or the pseudogene TRBV3-2) and TRBJ2-2, and 8 junction bases match TRBD2. This sequence was found in a man between 45 and 60 years old who had recovered from COVID-19. Sequencing was carried out using PBMCs or T cells enriched from blood (not recorded which). The bases read TGTGCCAGCAGCCAACGGGAGGGCAGCGGGGAGCTGTTTTTT. Translation gives CASSQREGSGELFF.